The next 4 T cell receptor beta chains were all read from a single sample in a study of blood T cell repertoires in COVID-19. TCRdb keeps only in-frame clones here, not all; method: immunoSEQ multiplex PCR. Of tens of thousands of clones listed, about 80% are singletons. The sequencing sample was made of peripheral blood. Receptors were obtained from a woman in her 70s with acute or convalescent COVID-19.

The chain employs TRBV15 and TRBJ2-1, with a tentative D call TRBD1 (6 bases). Per germline, CDR1 LNHNV and CDR2 YYDKDF (reference sequence). V was trimmed by 8 bases and J by 4 bases, leaving 9 bases between them. This CDR3 has 12 amino acids. DNA of the CDR3: TGTGCCACCGGGCAGGGGTACAATGAGCAGTTCTTC. The encoded protein is CATGQGYNEQFF.

This clone was counted between two and nine times. V is TRBV27 and J is TRBJ2-7; maybe TRBD2 (6 bases). Germline CDR1 is MNHEY and CDR2 is SMNVEV (reference sequence). The length of the CDR3 is 15 residues. V was trimmed by 6 bases and J by 1 base, leaving 16 bases between them. The CDR3 nucleotides are TGTGCCAGCAGCCCTGAGCTAGCGCTTTCCTACGAGCAGTACTTC. Translated, it gives CASSPELALSYEQYF.

This clone was detected a few times. The chain recombines TRBV12-3 or TRBV12-4 with TRBJ1-2; D is perhaps TRBD1 (6 bases). With 5 bases removed from V and 4 bases from J, the gap between germline ends came to 11 bases. CDR3 size: 13 residues. The CDR3 DNA sequence: TGTGCCAGCAGTCCAGGACAGCTCTATGGCTACACCTTC. Its translation is CASSPGQLYGYTF.

V usage is TRBV27 and J usage is TRBJ2-1; 7 bases align to TRBD2. Germline CDR1 reads MNHEY; CDR2 reads SMNVEV (reference sequence). V shed 1 base, J shed 8 bases, and the junction held 11 bases outside the gene matches. This CDR3 spans 16 amino acids. The CDR3 nucleotides read TGTGCCAGCAGTTTATGGGCTAGCGGACACGAGTATGAGCAGTTCTTC. Translated, it gives CASSLWASGHEYEQFF.